This passage covers 2 T cell receptor beta chains from one sample sequenced in a study of neurological immune-mediated disorders. TCRdb processed the 5' RACE reads anew with MiXCR; each CDR3 protein has one entry. The data contain about 27,000 distinct CDR3 sequences, around 20% of them singletons. The specimen sequenced was PBMCs. These receptors originate from a woman between 55 and 75 years old in good health.

This clonotype was found many times. The chain uses TRBV24-1 and TRBJ2-1, with 7 bases aligning to TRBD1. This CDR3 spans 12 amino acids. CDR1 KGHDR and CDR2 SFDVKD come from the germline V gene. The V segment lost 3 bases and the J segment 12 bases; nucleotides outside the gene matches: 4. The CDR3 reads CATSDTDRPQFF. The CDR3 bases are TGTGCCACCAGTGATACGGACAGGCCGCAGTTCTTC.

This clonotype occurred many times. The chain joins TRBV29-1 to TRBJ2-4; the D call may be TRBD1 or TRBD2 (5 bases each). CDR3 length equals 13 residues. Trimming left V 6 bases short and J 0 bases short, with 9 bases between. Germline CDR1 and CDR2: SQVTM and ANQGSEA. In DNA, the CDR3 is TGCAGCGTAGGGGAGTTAGCCAAAAACATTCAGTACTTC. Protein sequence: CSVGELAKNIQYF.